These 5 T cell receptor beta chains were sequenced from one sample in a study of immune evolution from preneoplasia to lung adenocarcinoma. Using immunoSEQ multiplex PCR, the repertoire was profiled, and TCRdb retains in-frame clones only, with some absent. This table holds 9,000 to 13,000 clones, 76% found once. Sequenced input: FFPE normal lung tissue adjacent to the tumor. Receptor source: a person in their sixties with lung adenocarcinoma. Some clones in this sample may be carry-over from other donors' samples.

The rearrangement uses TRBV10-3 and TRBJ2-7; 13 bases are shared with TRBD2. CDR3 length: 15 residues. Germline V lookup: CDR1 ENHRY, CDR2 SYGVKD. J was trimmed by 3 bases and V by 3 bases; bases with no gene match: 2. Here the CDR3 reads CAISEGTSGDYEQYF. CDR3 sequence (DNA): TGTGCCATCAGTGAAGGGACTAGCGGGGACTACGAGCAGTACTTC.

This chain connects TRBV11-2 to TRBJ2-3, with 9 positions matching TRBD2. The CDR3 loop spans 17 amino acids. The germline V gene encodes CDR1 SGHAT and CDR2 FQNNGV. Trimming took 3 bases from V and 2 from J; bases not matched to a gene: 9. DNA of the CDR3: TGTGCCAGCAGCTTTAGACGAGCGGGAGGATTCACAGATACGCAGTATTTT. Translating it yields CASSFRRAGGFTDTQYF.

The chain is built from TRBV15 and TRBJ2-1; the match to TRBD2 covers 9 bases. Germline CDR1 and CDR2: LNHNV and YYDKDF (reference sequence). Trimming took 1 base from V and 0 from J; bases not matched to a gene: 1. The CDR3 has 16 amino acids. CDR3 bases: TGTGCCACCAGCAGAGGTAGCGGGAGCTCCTACAATGAGCAGTTCTTC. Residues: CATSRGSGSSYNEQFF.

This clone came up a few times. The CDR3 spells CASGTSGSDGELFF. For the CDR3, the DNA is TGCGCCAGCGGGACTAGCGGGAGCGACGGGGAGCTGTTTTTT. The chain combines TRBV10-1 with TRBJ2-2, with 14 bases identical to TRBD2. The CDR3 length is 14 residues. Germline lookup yields CDR1 WNHNN and CDR2 SYGVQD (reference sequence). Trimming took 8 bases from V and 7 from J; bases not matched to a gene: 3.

The genes are TRBV6-6 and TRBJ1-5; possibly TRBD1 for D (6 bases). The CDR3 totals 13 residues. Trimming stripped 8 bases from V and 7 bases from J, with 15 bases between. CDR1 and CDR2 from the germline V gene are MNHNY and SVGAGI (reference sequence). In DNA, the CDR3 is TGTGCCAGCCTCGGAACCGGGGGCCAGCCCCAGCATTTT. It is translated as CASLGTGGQPQHF.